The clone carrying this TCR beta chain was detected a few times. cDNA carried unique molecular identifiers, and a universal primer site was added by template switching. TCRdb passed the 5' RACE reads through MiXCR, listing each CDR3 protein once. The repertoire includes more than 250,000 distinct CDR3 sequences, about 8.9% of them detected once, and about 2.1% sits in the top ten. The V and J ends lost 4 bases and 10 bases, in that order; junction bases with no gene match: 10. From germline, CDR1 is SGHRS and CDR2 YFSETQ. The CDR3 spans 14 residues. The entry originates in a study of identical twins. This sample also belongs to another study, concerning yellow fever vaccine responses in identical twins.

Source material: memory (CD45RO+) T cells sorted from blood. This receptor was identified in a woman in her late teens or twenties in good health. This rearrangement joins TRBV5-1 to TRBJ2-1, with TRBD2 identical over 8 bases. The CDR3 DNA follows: TGCGCCAGCAGCGGGGGCGGGAGGTTTAGGGAGCAGTTCTTC. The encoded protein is CASSGGGRFREQFF.